This T cell receptor beta chain was found in a study of identical twins. Comment on this clonotype: What it binds is unknown.

Template switching introduced a universal primer site, and the cDNA bore unique molecular identifiers. TCRdb fed the 5' RACE reads into MiXCR, producing one record per CDR3 protein. The data contain 1.5 million or so distinct CDR3 sequences, 25% to 35% of them singletons. The CDR3 spans 12 residues. Germline CDR1 and CDR2: ENHRY and SYGVKD. Trimming took 8 bases from V and 2 from J, leaving 9 bases between them. There were only healthy Caucasians among the donors. Whole-study findings and limits: Alpha sequences out of frame and shared by twins had excess low generation probability. In cord blood, abundant beta clonotypes had fewer insertions; memory showed no trend.

Sequencing was carried out using cord blood. The TCR comes from a newborn girl in good health. The rearrangement links TRBV10-3 to TRBJ2-5; D is perhaps TRBD1 (6 bases). CDR3 bases: TGTGCCATCGGACAGAGTCAAGAGACCCAGTACTTC. It yields the protein CAIGQSQETQYF.